This TCR beta chain is from a study of cytomegalovirus exposure and HLA in healthy donors. Points from the study as a whole: Upon later analysis, HLA-associated TCR beta chains proved more clonally expanded than other, equally common chains. Sequencing depth roughly uniform across donors was assumed in presence/absence analyses.

Amplification used 60 Vbeta primers and 13 Jbeta primers. Assay: immunoSEQ multiplex PCR; the TCRdb copy retains only in-frame clones and omits some. Altogether 280,000 or so clones are present, 70% to 90% being singletons, with the ten largest covering roughly 2.1%. The germline gives CDR1 LNHDA, CDR2 SQIVND (reference sequence). The CDR3 contains 15 residues. Worth noting for this clone: Its specificity is unknown.

The chain links TRBV19 to TRBJ2-5; the D call may be TRBD1 or TRBD2 (5 bases each). The J call is in doubt because the DNA end fits TRBJ2-7 better. The clonotype originates from a young woman in good health and CMV-seronegative. Sequenced input: PBMCs. In DNA, the CDR3 is TGTGCCAGTAGTATTACGCGACTGGGGGCCTACGAGCAGTACTTC. Protein product: CASSITRLGAYEQYF.